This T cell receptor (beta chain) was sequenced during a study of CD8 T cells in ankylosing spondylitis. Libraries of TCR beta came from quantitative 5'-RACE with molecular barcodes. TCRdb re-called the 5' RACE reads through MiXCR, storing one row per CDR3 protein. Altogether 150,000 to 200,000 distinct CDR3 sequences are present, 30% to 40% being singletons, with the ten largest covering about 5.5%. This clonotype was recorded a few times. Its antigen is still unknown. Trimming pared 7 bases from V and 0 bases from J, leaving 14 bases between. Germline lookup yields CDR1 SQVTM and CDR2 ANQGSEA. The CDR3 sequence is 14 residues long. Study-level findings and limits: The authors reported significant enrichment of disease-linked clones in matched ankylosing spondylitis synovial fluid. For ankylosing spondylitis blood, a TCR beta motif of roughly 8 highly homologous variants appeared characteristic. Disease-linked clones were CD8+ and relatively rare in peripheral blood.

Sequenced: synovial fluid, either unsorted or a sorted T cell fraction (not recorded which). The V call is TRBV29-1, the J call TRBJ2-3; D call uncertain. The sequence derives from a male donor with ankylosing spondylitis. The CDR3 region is CSADGGASTDTQYF. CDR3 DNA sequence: TGCAGCGCCGACGGCGGAGCAAGCACAGATACGCAGTATTTT.